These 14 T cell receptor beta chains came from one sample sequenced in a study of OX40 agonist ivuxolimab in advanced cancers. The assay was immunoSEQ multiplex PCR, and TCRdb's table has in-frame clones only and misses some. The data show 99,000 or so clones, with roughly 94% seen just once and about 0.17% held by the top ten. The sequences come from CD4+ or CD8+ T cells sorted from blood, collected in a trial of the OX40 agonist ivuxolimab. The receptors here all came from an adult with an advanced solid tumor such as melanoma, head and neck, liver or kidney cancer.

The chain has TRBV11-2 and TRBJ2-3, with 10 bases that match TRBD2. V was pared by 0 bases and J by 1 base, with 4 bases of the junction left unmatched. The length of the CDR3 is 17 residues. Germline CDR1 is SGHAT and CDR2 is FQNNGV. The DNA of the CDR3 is TGTGCCAGCAGCTTAGATAGAGCGGGAGGGCGCACAGATACGCAGTATTTT. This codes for CASSLDRAGGRTDTQYF. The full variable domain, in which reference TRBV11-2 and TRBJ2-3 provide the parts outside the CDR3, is EAGVAQSPRYKIIEKRQSVAFWCNPISGHATLYWYQQILGQGPKLLIQFQNNGVVDDSQLPKDRFSAERLKGVDSTLKIQPAKLEDSAVYLCASSLDRAGGRTDTQYFGPGTRLTVL.

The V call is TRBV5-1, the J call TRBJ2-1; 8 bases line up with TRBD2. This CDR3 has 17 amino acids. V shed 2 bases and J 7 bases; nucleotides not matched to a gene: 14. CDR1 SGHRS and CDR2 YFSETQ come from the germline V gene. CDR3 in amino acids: CASSFGLVAGYVNEQFF. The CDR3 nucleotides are TGCGCCAGCAGCTTTGGGTTGGTAGCGGGATACGTGAATGAGCAGTTCTTC. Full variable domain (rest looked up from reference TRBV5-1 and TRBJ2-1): KAGVTQTPRYLIKTRGQQVTLSCSPISGHRSVSWYQQTPGQGLQFLFEYFSETQRNKGNFPGRFSGRQFSNSRSEMNVSTLELGDSALYLCASSFGLVAGYVNEQFFGPGTRLTVL.

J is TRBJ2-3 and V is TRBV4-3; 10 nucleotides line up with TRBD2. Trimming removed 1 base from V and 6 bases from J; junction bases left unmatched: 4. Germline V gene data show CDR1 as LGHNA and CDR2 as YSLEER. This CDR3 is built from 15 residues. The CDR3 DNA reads TGCGCCAGCAGCCAAGGTATTAGCGGGAGGGATACGCAGTATTTT. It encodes CASSQGISGRDTQYF.

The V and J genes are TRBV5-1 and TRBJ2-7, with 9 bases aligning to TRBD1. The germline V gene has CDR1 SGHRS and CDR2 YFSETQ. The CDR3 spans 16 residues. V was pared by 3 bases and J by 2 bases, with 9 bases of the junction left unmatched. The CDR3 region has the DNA TGCGCCAGCAGCTCAGGACAGGGGATAAAGACCTACGAGCAGTACTTC. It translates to CASSSGQGIKTYEQYF.

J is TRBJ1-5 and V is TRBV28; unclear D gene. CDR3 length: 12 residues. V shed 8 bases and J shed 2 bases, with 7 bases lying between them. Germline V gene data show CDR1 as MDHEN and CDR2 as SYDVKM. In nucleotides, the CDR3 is TGTGCCAGCGGCGTTGGCAATCAGCCCCAGCATTTT. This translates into CASGVGNQPQHF. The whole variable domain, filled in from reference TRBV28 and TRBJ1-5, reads DVKVTQSSRYLVKRTGEKVFLECVQDMDHENMFWYRQDPGLGLRLIYFSYDVKMKEKGDIPEGYSVSREKKERFSLILESASTNQTSMYLCASGVGNQPQHFGDGTRLSIL.

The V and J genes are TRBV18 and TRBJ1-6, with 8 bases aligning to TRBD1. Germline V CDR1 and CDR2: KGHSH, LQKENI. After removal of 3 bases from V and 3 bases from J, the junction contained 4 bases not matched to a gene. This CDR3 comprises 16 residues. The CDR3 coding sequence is TGTGCCAGCTCACCGACAGGGGATCTCTATAATTCACCCCTCCACTTT. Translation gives CASSPTGDLYNSPLHF. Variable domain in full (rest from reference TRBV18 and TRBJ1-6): NAGVMQNPRHLVRRRGQEARLRCSPMKGHSHVYWYRQLPEEGLKFMVYLQKENIIDESGMPKERFSAEFPKEGPSILRIQQVVRGDSAAYFCASSPTGDLYNSPLHFGNGTRLTVT.

CDR3 protein: CSVEVPGRYTEAFF. DNA of the CDR3: TGCAGCGTTGAAGTTCCGGGCAGATACACTGAAGCTTTCTTT. The chain uses TRBV29-1 and TRBJ1-1; D is undetermined. V lost 1 base and J 3 bases, leaving 12 bases between the germline ends. CDR3 size: 14 residues. Germline CDR1 reads SQVTM; CDR2 reads ANQGSEA.

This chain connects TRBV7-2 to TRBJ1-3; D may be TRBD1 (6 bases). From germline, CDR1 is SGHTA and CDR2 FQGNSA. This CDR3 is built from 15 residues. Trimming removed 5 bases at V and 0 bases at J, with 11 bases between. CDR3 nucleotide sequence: TGTGCCAGCAGCCAACAGGGTCTCTCTGGAAACACCATATATTTT. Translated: CASSQQGLSGNTIYF.

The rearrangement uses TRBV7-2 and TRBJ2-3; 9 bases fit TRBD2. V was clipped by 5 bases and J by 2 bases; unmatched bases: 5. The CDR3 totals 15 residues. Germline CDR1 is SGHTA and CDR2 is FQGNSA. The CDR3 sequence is CASSATSGFTDTQYF. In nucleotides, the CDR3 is TGTGCCAGCAGCGCGACTAGCGGATTCACAGATACGCAGTATTTT.

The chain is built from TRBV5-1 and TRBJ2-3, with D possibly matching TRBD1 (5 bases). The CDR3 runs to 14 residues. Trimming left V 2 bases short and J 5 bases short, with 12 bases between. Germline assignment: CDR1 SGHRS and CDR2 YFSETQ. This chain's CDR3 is CASSFHRSEDTQYF. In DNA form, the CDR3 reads TGCGCCAGCAGCTTTCACAGGAGTGAAGATACGCAGTATTTT.

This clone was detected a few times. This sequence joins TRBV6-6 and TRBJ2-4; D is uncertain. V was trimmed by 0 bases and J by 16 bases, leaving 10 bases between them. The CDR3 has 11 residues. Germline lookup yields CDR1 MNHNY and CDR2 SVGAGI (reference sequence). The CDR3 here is CASSYSGPGYF. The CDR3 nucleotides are TGTGCCAGCAGTTACTCCGGCCCCGGTTACTTC.

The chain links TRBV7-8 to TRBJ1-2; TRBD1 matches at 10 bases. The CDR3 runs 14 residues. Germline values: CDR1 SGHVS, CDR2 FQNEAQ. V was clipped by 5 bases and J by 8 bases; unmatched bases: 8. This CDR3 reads CASSVGQGVYGYTF. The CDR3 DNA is TGTGCCAGCAGCGTAGGACAGGGGGTTTACGGCTACACCTTC.

CDR3 sequence reads: CASSLQEGPVNEQYF. The CDR3 DNA reads TGTGCCAGCAGCCTACAAGAGGGCCCCGTCAACGAGCAGTACTTC. This rearrangement joins TRBV7-6 to TRBJ2-7, with D perhaps TRBD2 (5 bases). Between the trimmed V and J ends, which lost 5 bases and 5 bases, there was a span of 19 bases. This CDR3 spans 15 amino acids. The germline V gene encodes CDR1 SGHVS and CDR2 FNYEAQ. The whole variable domain, remainder taken from reference TRBV7-6 and TRBJ2-7, is GAGVSQSPRYKVTKRGQDVALRCDPISGHVSLYWYRQALGQGPEFLTYFNYEAQQDKSGLPNDRFSAERPEGSISTLTIQRTEQRDSAMYRCASSLQEGPVNEQYFGPGTRLTVT.

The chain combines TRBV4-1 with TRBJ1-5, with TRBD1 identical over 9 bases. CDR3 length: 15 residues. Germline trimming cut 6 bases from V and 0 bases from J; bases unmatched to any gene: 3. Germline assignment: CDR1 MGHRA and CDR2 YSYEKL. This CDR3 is CASRRQGDSNQPQHF. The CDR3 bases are TGCGCCAGCAGGCGACAGGGGGATAGCAATCAGCCCCAGCATTTT.